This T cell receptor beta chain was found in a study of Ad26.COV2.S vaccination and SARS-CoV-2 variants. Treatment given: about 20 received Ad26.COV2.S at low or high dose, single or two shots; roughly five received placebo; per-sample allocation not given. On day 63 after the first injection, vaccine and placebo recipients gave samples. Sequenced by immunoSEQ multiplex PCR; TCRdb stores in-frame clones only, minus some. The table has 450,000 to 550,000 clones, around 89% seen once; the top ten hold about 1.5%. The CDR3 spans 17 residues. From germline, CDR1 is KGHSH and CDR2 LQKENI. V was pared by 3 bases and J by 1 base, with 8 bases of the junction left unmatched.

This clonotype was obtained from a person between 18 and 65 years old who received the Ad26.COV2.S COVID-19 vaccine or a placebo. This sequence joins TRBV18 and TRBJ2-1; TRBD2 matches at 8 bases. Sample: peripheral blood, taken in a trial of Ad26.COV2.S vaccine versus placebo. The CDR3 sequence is CASSPFWAGGSYNEQFF. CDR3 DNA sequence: TGTGCCAGCTCACCCTTTTGGGCGGGAGGTTCCTACAATGAGCAGTTCTTC.